This TCR beta chain was profiled in a study of early T cells in non-severe SARS-CoV-2 infection. This clonotype was observed many times. TCRdb reprocessed the 5' RACE reads via MiXCR and lists one record per CDR3 protein. The table lists about 69,000 distinct CDR3 sequences, 10% to 15% of them singletons. Germline CDR1 and CDR2: GTSNPN and SVGIG (reference sequence). Trimming left V 0 bases short and J 9 bases short, with 17 bases between. This CDR3 region has 14 residues. The chain uses TRBV30 and TRBJ1-1; possibly TRBD1 for D (6 bases). Material: whole blood. The sequence came from an adult who was a healthcare worker with PCR-confirmed SARS-CoV-2 infection or an uninfected control (not recorded which). CDR3 sequence reads: CAWSVQGSQGQAFF. The CDR3 DNA reads TGTGCCTGGAGTGTACAAGGATCACAGGGTCAAGCTTTCTTT.